The T cell receptor (beta chain) described here comes from a study of T cell responses to AZD1222 COVID-19 vaccine. Findings and caveats of the study: Spike was spanned by vaccine-associated CD4 TCRs, which were dominant at 160-218 and 743-854. The sample set comprised mostly white British donors with more females, and clonal diversity was possibly underestimated. Close to half of all spike-specific TCRs reportedly target regions of the variants that are unmutated.

Profiling relied on immunoSEQ multiplex PCR, and the TCRdb table lists in-frame clones only, not all of them. The repertoire holds 150,000 to 200,000 clones, with 85% to 95% as singletons. This clone has a single count. What it recognizes is unknown. After removal of 5 bases from V and 6 bases from J, the junction contained 9 bases not matched to a gene. The CDR3 covers 15 residues. CDR1 is MNHEY and CDR2 is SMNVEV in the germline V gene (reference sequence). This TCR was sampled from an adult in good health. This rearrangement joins TRBV27 to TRBJ1-4, with 7 positions matching TRBD1. The sequenced sample was peripheral blood, obtained on day 0 of AZD1222 vaccination. Here the CDR3 reads CASSPRQGLDEKLFF. The CDR3 coding sequence is TGTGCCAGCAGTCCTCGACAGGGTTTGGATGAAAAACTGTTTTTT.